This entry features one T cell receptor beta chain sequence. V was shortened by 7 bases and J by 6 bases, with 13 bases between the two germline ends. CDR3 size: 13 residues. Germline V gene lookup returns CDR1 SQVTM and CDR2 ANQGSEA. These data are taken from a study of blood T cell repertoires in COVID-19. About the research overall: The United States, Italy and Spain were the sources of the acute and convalescent COVID-19 samples.

The table came from immunoSEQ multiplex PCR; TCRdb's copy has only in-frame clones and leaves some out. The table has some 180,000 clones, 75% to 85% seen once; the top ten hold 6% to 8.5%. The sequence was obtained from a man in his 60s with acute or convalescent COVID-19. The sequencing sample was made of peripheral blood. This sequence joins TRBV29-1 and TRBJ1-6; possibly TRBD1 for D (6 bases). CDR3 loop: CSAGEGVNSPLHF. For the CDR3, the DNA is TGCAGCGCAGGGGAGGGGGTTAATTCACCCCTCCACTTT. Complete variable domain (other parts from reference TRBV29-1 and TRBJ1-6): SAVISQKPSRDICQRGTSLTIQCQVDSQVTMMFWYRQQPGQSLTLIATANQGSEATYESGFVIDKFPISRPNLTFSTLTVSNMSPEDSSIYLCSAGEGVNSPLHFGNGTRLTVT.